The sequence of this T cell receptor beta chain was determined in a study of cytomegalovirus exposure and HLA in healthy donors. V lost 5 bases, J lost 3 bases, and 9 bases stayed unmatched. The germline gives CDR1 MNHNY, CDR2 SVGAGI (reference sequence). The CDR3 has 16 amino acids. This clone has a handful of counts. Use of 60 Vbeta and 13 Jbeta primers characterized the PCR. Profiling relied on immunoSEQ multiplex PCR, and the TCRdb table lists in-frame clones only, not all of them. This table has around 150,000 clones, around two thirds appearing once. The source is a woman in her 40s in good health and CMV-seronegative. The chain employs TRBV6-6 and TRBJ1-4, with 7 positions matching TRBD1. The specimen was PBMCs. CDR3 in amino acids: CASSPGHRGANEKLFF. In DNA, the CDR3 is TGTGCCAGCAGTCCTGGTCACAGGGGCGCTAATGAAAAACTGTTTTTT.